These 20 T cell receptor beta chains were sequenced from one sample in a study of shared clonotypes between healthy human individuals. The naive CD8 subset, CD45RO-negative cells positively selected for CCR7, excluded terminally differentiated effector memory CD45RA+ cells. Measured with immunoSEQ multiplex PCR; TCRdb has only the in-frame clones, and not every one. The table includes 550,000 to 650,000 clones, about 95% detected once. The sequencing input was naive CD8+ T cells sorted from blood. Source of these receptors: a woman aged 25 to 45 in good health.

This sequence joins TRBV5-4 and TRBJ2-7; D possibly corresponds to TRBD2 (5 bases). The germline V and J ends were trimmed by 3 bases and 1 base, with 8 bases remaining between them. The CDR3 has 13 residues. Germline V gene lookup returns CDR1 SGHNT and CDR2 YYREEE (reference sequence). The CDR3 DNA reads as TGTGCCAGCAGCTATAGCGTTTCCTACGAGCAGTACTTC. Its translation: CASSYSVSYEQYF. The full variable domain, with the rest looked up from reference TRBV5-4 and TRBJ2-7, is ETGVTQSPTHLIKTRGQQVTLRCSSQSGHNTVSWYQQALGQGPQFIFQYYREEENGRGNFPPRFSGLQFPNYSSELNVNALELDDSALYLCASSYSVSYEQYFGPGTRLTVT.

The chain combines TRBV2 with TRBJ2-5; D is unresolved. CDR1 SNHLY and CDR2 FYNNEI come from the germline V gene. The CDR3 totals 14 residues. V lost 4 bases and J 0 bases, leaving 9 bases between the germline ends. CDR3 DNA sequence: TGTGCCAGCAGTGGCGAAGAGGACCAAGAGACCCAGTACTTC. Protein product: CASSGEEDQETQYF.

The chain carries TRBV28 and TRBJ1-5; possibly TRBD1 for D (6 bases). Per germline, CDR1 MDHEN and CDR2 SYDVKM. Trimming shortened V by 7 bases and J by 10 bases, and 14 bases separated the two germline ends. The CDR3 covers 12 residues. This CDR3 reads CASTPGEGPQHF. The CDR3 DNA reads TGTGCCAGCACCCCAGGGGAGGGTCCCCAGCATTTT.

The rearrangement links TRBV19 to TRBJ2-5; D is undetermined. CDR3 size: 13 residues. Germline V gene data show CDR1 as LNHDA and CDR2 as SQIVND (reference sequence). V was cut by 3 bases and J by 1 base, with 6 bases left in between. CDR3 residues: CASSMVGQETQYF. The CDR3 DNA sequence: TGTGCCAGTAGTATGGTCGGCCAAGAGACCCAGTACTTC.

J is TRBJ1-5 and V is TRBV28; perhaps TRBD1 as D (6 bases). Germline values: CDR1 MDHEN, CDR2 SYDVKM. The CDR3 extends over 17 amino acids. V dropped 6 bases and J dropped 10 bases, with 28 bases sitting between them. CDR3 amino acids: CASRLTPRGGPEGPQHF. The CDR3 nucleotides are TGTGCCAGCAGACTTACCCCCCGTGGGGGCCCCGAGGGACCCCAGCATTTT.

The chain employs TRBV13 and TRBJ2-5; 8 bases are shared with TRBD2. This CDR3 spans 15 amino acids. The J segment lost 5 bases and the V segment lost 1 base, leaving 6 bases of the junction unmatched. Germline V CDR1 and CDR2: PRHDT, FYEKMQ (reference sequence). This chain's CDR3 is CASSLEVAGMETQYF. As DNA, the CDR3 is TGTGCCAGCAGCTTAGAGGTAGCGGGGATGGAGACCCAGTACTTC.

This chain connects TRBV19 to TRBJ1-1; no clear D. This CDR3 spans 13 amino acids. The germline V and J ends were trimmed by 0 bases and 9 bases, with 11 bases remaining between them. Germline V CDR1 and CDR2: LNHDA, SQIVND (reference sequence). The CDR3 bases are TGTGCCAGTAGTATAGACCTGGAACAGAAAGCTTTCTTT. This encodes CASSIDLEQKAFF. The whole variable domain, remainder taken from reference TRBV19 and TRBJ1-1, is DGGITQSPKYLFRKEGQNVTLSCEQNLNHDAMYWYRQDPGQGLRLIYYSQIVNDFQKGDIAEGYSVSREKKESFPLTVTSAQKNPTAFYLCASSIDLEQKAFFGQGTRLTVV.

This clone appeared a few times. The CDR3 DNA reads TGTGCCAGCAGCTTAAGACTGTCTAGCACAGATACGCAGTATTTT. Translating it yields CASSLRLSSTDTQYF. J is TRBJ2-3 and V is TRBV13; D is undetermined. CDR1 is PRHDT and CDR2 is FYEKMQ in the germline V gene (reference sequence). The CDR3 is 15 amino acids. Trimming pared 2 bases from V and 0 bases from J, leaving 9 bases between.

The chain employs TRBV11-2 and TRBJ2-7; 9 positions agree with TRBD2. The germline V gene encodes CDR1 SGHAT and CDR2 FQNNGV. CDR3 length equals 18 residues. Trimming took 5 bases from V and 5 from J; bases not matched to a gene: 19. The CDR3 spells CASSQMTSGTPEGNEQYF. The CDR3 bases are TGTGCCAGCAGCCAAATGACTAGCGGCACGCCCGAAGGAAACGAGCAGTACTTC.

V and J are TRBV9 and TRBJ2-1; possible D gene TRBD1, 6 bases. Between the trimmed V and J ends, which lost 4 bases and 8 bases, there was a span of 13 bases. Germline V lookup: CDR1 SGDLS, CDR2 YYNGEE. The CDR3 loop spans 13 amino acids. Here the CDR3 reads CASSPRGSDEQFF. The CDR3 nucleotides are TGTGCCAGCAGCCCGAGGGGGTCGGATGAGCAGTTCTTC.

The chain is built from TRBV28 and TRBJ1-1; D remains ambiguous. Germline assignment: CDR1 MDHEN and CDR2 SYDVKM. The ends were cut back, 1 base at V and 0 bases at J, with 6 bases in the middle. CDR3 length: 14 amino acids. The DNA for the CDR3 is TGTGCCAGCAGTTTATTACAGATGAACACTGAAGCTTTCTTT. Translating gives CASSLLQMNTEAFF.

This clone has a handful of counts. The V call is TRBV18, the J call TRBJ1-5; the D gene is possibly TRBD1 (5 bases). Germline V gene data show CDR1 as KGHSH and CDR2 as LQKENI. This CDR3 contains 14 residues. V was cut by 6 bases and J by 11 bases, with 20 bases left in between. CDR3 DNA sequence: TGTGCCAGCTCGCCGCGGGACGCCTATGATGCCCAGCATTTT. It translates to CASSPRDAYDAQHF.

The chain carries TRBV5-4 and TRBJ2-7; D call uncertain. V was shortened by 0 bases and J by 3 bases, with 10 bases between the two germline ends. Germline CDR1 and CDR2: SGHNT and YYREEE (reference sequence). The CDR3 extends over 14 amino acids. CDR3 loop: CASSLGGNVYEQYF. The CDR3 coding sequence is TGTGCCAGCAGCTTGGGTGGGAACGTCTACGAGCAGTACTTC.

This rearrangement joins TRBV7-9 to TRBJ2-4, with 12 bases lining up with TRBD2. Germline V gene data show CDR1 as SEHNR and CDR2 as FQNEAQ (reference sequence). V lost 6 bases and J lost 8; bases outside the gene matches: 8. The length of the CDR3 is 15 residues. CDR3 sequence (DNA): TGTGCCAGCAGGCGGACTAGCGGGAAAGGGGACATTCAGTACTTC. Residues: CASRRTSGKGDIQYF.

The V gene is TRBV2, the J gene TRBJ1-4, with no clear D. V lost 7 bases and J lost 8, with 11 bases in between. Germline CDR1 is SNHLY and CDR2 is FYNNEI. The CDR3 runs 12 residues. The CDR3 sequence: CASTDRGEKLFF. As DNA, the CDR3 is TGTGCCAGCACGGACCGCGGCGAAAAACTGTTTTTT.

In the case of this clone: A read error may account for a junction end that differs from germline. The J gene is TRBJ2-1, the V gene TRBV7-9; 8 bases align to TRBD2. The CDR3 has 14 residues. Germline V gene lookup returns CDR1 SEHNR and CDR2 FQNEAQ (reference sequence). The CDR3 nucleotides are TGTGCCAGCAGCCTAGCGGGCGCCTACAATGAGCAGTTCTTC. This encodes CASSLAGAYNEQFF.

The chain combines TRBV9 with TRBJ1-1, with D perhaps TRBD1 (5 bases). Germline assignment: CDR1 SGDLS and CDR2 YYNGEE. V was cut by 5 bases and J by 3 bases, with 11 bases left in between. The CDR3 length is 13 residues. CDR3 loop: CASRGPGDTEAFF. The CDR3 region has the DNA TGTGCCAGCAGGGGGCCGGGGGACACTGAAGCTTTCTTT.

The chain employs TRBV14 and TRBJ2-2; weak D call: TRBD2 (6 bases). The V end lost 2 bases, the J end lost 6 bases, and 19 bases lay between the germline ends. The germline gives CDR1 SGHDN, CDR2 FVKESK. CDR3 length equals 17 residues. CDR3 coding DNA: TGTGCCAGCAGCCAATCGCTCGGGAGAAGTAGAGCCGGGGAGCTGTTTTTT. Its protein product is CASSQSLGRSRAGELFF.

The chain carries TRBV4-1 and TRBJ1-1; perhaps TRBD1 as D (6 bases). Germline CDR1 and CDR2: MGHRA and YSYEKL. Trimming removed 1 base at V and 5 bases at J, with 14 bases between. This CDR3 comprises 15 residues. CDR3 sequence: CASSQGREGETEAFF. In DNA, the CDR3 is TGCGCCAGCAGCCAAGGGAGAGAGGGGGAGACTGAAGCTTTCTTT.

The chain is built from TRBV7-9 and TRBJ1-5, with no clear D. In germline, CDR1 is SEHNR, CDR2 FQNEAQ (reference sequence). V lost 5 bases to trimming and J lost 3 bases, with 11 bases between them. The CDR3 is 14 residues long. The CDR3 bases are TGTGCCAGCAGCCCCCCAGGAGTCAATCAGCCCCAGCATTTT. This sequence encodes CASSPPGVNQPQHF.